A single sample gave rise to the 17 T cell receptor beta chains below, sequenced in a study of T cells in localized non-small cell lung cancer (dated by TCRdb to about 2020). The library was produced with the immunoSEQ multiplex PCR assay. The table was pulled from immuneACCESS by TCRdb, which kept in-frame rearrangements only. Such tables lose some clones; where checked, under half of the loss comes from unresolved V genes, and the rest has no known cause. Within this sample are tens of thousands of clones, with around 82% of them counted one time only. The ten largest clones represent approximately 9.6% of the sample. The material was peripheral blood, obtained before any cancer treatment. Receptor source: a female donor over 55 with stage I lung adenocarcinoma.

About this clone itself: A junction boundary mismatches the germline segment, possibly from a read error. V gene TRBV13 combines with J gene TRBJ2-7; 8 bases are shared with TRBD1. In germline, CDR1 is PRHDT, CDR2 FYEKMQ (reference sequence). The CDR3 has 16 residues. The CDR3 loop reads CASSLGDRTPSYEQYF. CDR3 DNA: TGTGCCAGCAGCCTAGGGGACAGGACTCCCTCCTACGAGCAGTACTTC.

The V gene is TRBV5-1, the J gene TRBJ2-5; the D is unclear. CDR3 length: 15 residues. V lost 0 bases, J lost 1 base, and 10 bases lay in between. Per the germline V gene, CDR1 is SGHRS and CDR2 is YFSETQ. CDR3 amino acids: CASSLAVTSQETQYF. CDR3 DNA sequence: TGCGCCAGCAGCTTGGCCGTCACGTCCCAAGAGACCCAGTACTTC.

The CDR3 nucleotides read TGCAGCGTTGAAATAGATGGAAACTACGAGCAGTACTTC. Translating it yields CSVEIDGNYEQYF. J is TRBJ2-7 and V is TRBV29-1; D is unresolved. CDR3 length equals 13 residues. V dropped 2 bases and J dropped 3 bases, with 11 bases sitting between them. Germline CDR1 reads SQVTM; CDR2 reads ANQGSEA.

The CDR3 reads CAGSTGTHSPLHF. In DNA, the CDR3 is TGTGCCGGATCGACAGGTACCCATTCACCCCTCCACTTT. The V and J genes are TRBV2 and TRBJ1-6, with D perhaps matching TRBD1 (6 bases). The V and J ends lost 11 bases and 8 bases respectively, with 16 bases between them. From germline, CDR1 is SNHLY and CDR2 FYNNEI. The CDR3 is 13 residues long. The full variable domain, with the rest looked up from reference TRBV2 and TRBJ1-6, is EPEVTQTPSHQVTQMGQEVILRCVPISNHLYFYWYRQILGQKVEFLVSFYNNEISEKSEIFDDQFSVERPDGSNFTLKIRSTKLEDSAMYFCAGSTGTHSPLHFGNGTRLTVT.

The rearrangement links TRBV7-8 to TRBJ2-1; D gene uncertain. Germline values: CDR1 SGHVS, CDR2 FQNEAQ. The CDR3 extends over 15 amino acids. The V end lost 3 bases, the J end lost 0 bases, and 9 bases lay between the germline ends. CDR3 loop: CASSLTATSYNEQFF. In DNA form, the CDR3 reads TGTGCCAGCAGCTTGACGGCAACCTCCTACAATGAGCAGTTCTTC. The full variable domain, with the rest looked up from reference TRBV7-8 and TRBJ2-1, is GAGVSQSPRYKVAKRGQDVALRCDPISGHVSLFWYQQALGQGPEFLTYFQNEAQLDKSGLPSDRFFAERPEGSVSTLKIQRTQQEDSAVYLCASSLTATSYNEQFFGPGTRLTVL.

This chain uses TRBV30 with TRBJ1-1; D is possibly TRBD1 (5 bases). Germline loops: CDR1 GTSNPN, CDR2 SVGIG (reference sequence). The germline V and J ends were trimmed by 0 bases and 1 base, with 6 bases remaining between them. The CDR3 has 13 amino acids. The CDR3 here is CAWSVQGNTEAFF. DNA for the CDR3: TGTGCCTGGAGTGTTCAGGGGAACACTGAAGCTTTCTTT. The full variable domain, completed using reference TRBV30 and TRBJ1-1, is SQTIHQWPATLVQPVGSPLSLECTVEGTSNPNLYWYRQAAGRGLQLLFYSVGIGQISSEVPQNLSASRPQDRQFILSSKKLLLSDSGFYLCAWSVQGNTEAFFGQGTRLTVV.

The chain joins TRBV28 to TRBJ2-5; the match to TRBD2 covers 8 bases. Losses at the gene ends were 5 bases for V and 5 bases for J; bases not matched to a gene: 7. Looked up from germline, CDR1 is MDHEN and CDR2 is SYDVKM. There are 14 residues in the CDR3. CDR3 region: CASSVTSGGETQYF. The CDR3 DNA is TGTGCCAGCAGTGTGACATCGGGGGGGGAGACCCAGTACTTC.

The chain joins TRBV4-1 to TRBJ1-1; no clear D gene. Per the germline V gene, CDR1 is MGHRA and CDR2 is YSYEKL. The CDR3 totals 15 residues. The ends were cut back, 0 bases at V and 3 bases at J, with 11 bases in the middle. Here the CDR3 DNA reads TGCGCCAGCAGCCAAGAACCAACAGAATACACTGAAGCTTTCTTT. Encoded protein: CASSQEPTEYTEAFF.

This clone was seen only a few times. The V and J genes are TRBV11-3 and TRBJ1-1; D gene unclear. Germline CDR1 is SGHNT and CDR2 is YENEEA. The V and J ends lost 5 bases and 2 bases respectively, with 9 bases between them. This CDR3 region has 13 residues. The CDR3 region is CASSGETNTEAFF. The CDR3 nucleotides are TGTGCCAGCAGCGGTGAGACCAACACTGAAGCTTTCTTT.

The DNA of the CDR3 is TGTGCCAGTAGTTCAACAGGGGGCGGCAATCAGCCCCAGCATTTT. Its translation is CASSSTGGGNQPQHF. The J gene is TRBJ1-5, the V gene TRBV19; the match to TRBD1 covers 9 bases. V gave up 5 bases and J gave up 2 bases; unmatched junction bases: 4. Germline lookup yields CDR1 LNHDA and CDR2 SQIVND (reference sequence). This CDR3 comprises 15 residues.

This chain links TRBV7-3 with TRBJ2-7, with unresolved D. The ends were cut back, 4 bases at V and 3 bases at J, with 10 bases in the middle. There are 13 residues in the CDR3. Germline V gives CDR1 SGHTA, CDR2 FQGTGA. The CDR3 spells CASSSPGSYEQYF. The CDR3 DNA reads as TGTGCCAGCAGCTCCCCCGGCAGCTACGAGCAGTACTTC.

This clone was detected once. This chain joins TRBV4-3 and TRBJ2-6; no clear D gene. The CDR3 runs to 15 residues. Germline V gene lookup returns CDR1 LGHNA and CDR2 YSLEER. V lost 4 bases to trimming and J lost 0 bases, with 7 bases between them. For the CDR3, the DNA is TGCGCCAGCAGCCGAAGTTTCTCTGGGGCCAACGTCCTGACTTTC. Its protein is CASSRSFSGANVLTF.

The rearrangement uses TRBV15 and TRBJ1-1, with D hard to call. The germline gives CDR1 LNHNV, CDR2 YYDKDF (reference sequence). The V end lost 0 bases, the J end lost 1 base, and 12 bases lay between the germline ends. The CDR3 covers 16 residues. The CDR3 region is CATSRDNPSSNTEAFF. The DNA of the CDR3 is TGTGCCACCAGCAGAGATAATCCCTCATCGAACACTGAAGCTTTCTTT.

The genes are TRBV10-3 and TRBJ1-2; perhaps TRBD1 as D (6 bases). This CDR3 is built from 11 residues. Trimming took 10 bases from V and 2 from J, leaving 8 bases between them. Germline V lookup: CDR1 ENHRY, CDR2 SYGVKD. CDR3: CATQGNYGYTF. CDR3 coding DNA: TGTGCCACTCAGGGGAACTATGGCTACACCTTC.

The chain is built from TRBV7-3 and TRBJ2-3; D uncertain. Germline values: CDR1 SGHTA, CDR2 FQGTGA. Trimming removed 3 bases from V and 6 bases from J, with 7 bases in between. The CDR3 is 12 amino acids. In nucleotides, the CDR3 is TGTGCCAGCAGCTTCCCGGCGGATACGCAGTATTTT. Translated: CASSFPADTQYF.

The chain uses TRBV2 and TRBJ2-3, with TRBD2 matching 11 bases. Looked up from germline, CDR1 is SNHLY and CDR2 is FYNNEI. This CDR3 region has 14 residues. With V trimmed by 5 bases and J by 7 bases, 5 bases remained unmatched. CDR3 nucleotides: TGTGCCAGCAGTCTGAGACTAGCGGGGAATACGCAGTATTTT. Encoded protein: CASSLRLAGNTQYF.

The chain joins TRBV15 to TRBJ1-1; unclear D gene. CDR1 and CDR2 (germline): LNHNV, YYDKDF (reference sequence). V was clipped by 0 bases and J by 1 base, with 9 bases between them. This CDR3 region has 15 residues. CDR3 residues: CATSRDILGNTEAFF. CDR3 bases: TGTGCCACCAGCAGAGATATATTAGGGAACACTGAAGCTTTCTTT.